The 22 T cell receptor beta chains in this list originate from one sample, sequenced in a study of blood T cell repertoires in COVID-19. Libraries were prepared by immunoSEQ multiplex PCR; TCRdb keeps only in-frame clonotypes and omits some of them. The sample yields under 300,000 clones, about nine tenths seen once. The sample taken for sequencing was peripheral blood. The receptors stem from a woman under 40 with active or convalescent COVID-19.

The V call is TRBV21-1, the J call TRBJ2-3; TRBD1, the table's D call, lacks a check against the DNA. TRBV21-1 is noted as a pseudogene. This CDR3 comprises 18 residues. CDR3: CASSKVWLRQLGTDTQYF. CDR3 bases: TGTGCCAGCAGCAAAGTTTGGTTAAGACAGCTCGGCACAGATACGCAGTATTTT.

The chain employs TRBV6-2 or TRBV6-3 and TRBJ1-1; 7 nucleotides line up with TRBD1. Germline assignment: CDR1 MNHEY and CDR2 SVGEGT. The CDR3 has 16 amino acids. J was trimmed by 0 bases and V by 4 bases; bases with no gene match: 8. CDR3 sequence: CASSSLRQGMNTEAFF. The DNA of the CDR3 is TGTGCCAGCAGTTCCCTCCGACAGGGAATGAACACTGAAGCTTTCTTT.

The chain joins TRBV7-8 to TRBJ2-3, with 9 nucleotides matching TRBD2. Germline loops: CDR1 SGHVS, CDR2 FQNEAQ. Trimming at V came to 5 bases and at J to 6 bases, leaving 6 bases not matched to a gene. The CDR3 sequence is 14 residues long. The chain's CDR3 is CASSPGLAPDTQYF. The CDR3 bases are TGTGCCAGCAGCCCGGGACTAGCACCCGATACGCAGTATTTT.

The rearrangement joins TRBV7-2 to TRBJ2-7, with D unclear. This CDR3 has 12 amino acids. V was pared by 5 bases and J by 8 bases, with 13 bases between. From germline, CDR1 is SGHTA and CDR2 FQGNSA. The CDR3 nucleotides read TGTGCCAGCAGCCAAAGACTGAGCCAGCAGTACTTC. Translated: CASSQRLSQQYF.

This chain uses TRBV7-3 with TRBJ2-2, with 9 nucleotides matching TRBD2. The germline gives CDR1 SGHTA, CDR2 FQGTGA. V was clipped by 5 bases and J by 9 bases; unmatched bases: 10. The CDR3 runs to 15 residues. The DNA for the CDR3 is TGTGCCAGCAGCCTGCAGGGCGGGGGGGCCCGGGAGCTGTTTTTT. Amino acids: CASSLQGGGARELFF.

The V call is TRBV30, the J call TRBJ1-6; D is perhaps TRBD1 (5 bases). Germline V lookup: CDR1 GTSNPN, CDR2 SVGIG (reference sequence). With 2 bases removed from V and 7 bases from J, the gap between germline ends came to 18 bases. This CDR3 is 16 amino acids long. For the CDR3, the DNA is TGTGCCTGGAGTCTTAGCGGGGCCACATCAAATTCACCCCTCCACTTT. It yields the protein CAWSLSGATSNSPLHF.

V is TRBV7-2 and J is TRBJ1-2; 9 bases line up with TRBD1. The CDR3 is 16 amino acids. J lost 3 bases, V lost 5 bases, and 10 bases had no gene match. Germline CDR1 SGHTA, CDR2 FQGNSA. Here the CDR3 reads CASSGGQGVGDYGYTF. CDR3 sequence (DNA): TGTGCCAGCAGCGGGGGACAGGGAGTAGGGGACTATGGCTACACCTTC.

This clone has a single count. The CDR3 loop reads CASSLGRPNTEAFF. CDR3 in DNA: TGCGCCAGCAGCTTGGGGAGACCGAACACTGAAGCTTTCTTT. The rearrangement joins TRBV5-1 to TRBJ1-1; no reliable D call. Trimming removed 0 bases from V and 1 base from J, with 7 bases in between. The CDR3 runs to 14 residues. The germline V gene has CDR1 SGHRS and CDR2 YFSETQ.

The chain joins TRBV27 to TRBJ2-2, with TRBD2 identical over 8 bases. Germline CDR1 is MNHEY and CDR2 is SMNVEV (reference sequence). V lost 5 bases to trimming and J lost 4 bases; unmatched junction nucleotides: 9. The CDR3 covers 16 residues. The CDR3 here is CASSRGGGRLTGELFF. The DNA of the CDR3 is TGTGCCAGCAGTAGGGGCGGGGGGAGACTCACCGGGGAGCTGTTTTTT.

The chain joins TRBV20-1 to TRBJ2-5; D may be TRBD2 (7 bases). Germline lookup yields CDR1 DFQATT and CDR2 SNEGSKA (reference sequence). V was clipped by 6 bases and J by 2 bases, with 22 bases between them. CDR3 length: 16 amino acids. The CDR3 DNA is TGCAGTGCCAGTGGAGGGGGGGCCTTCCGGCAAGAGACCCAGTACTTC. Its translation is CSASGGGAFRQETQYF.

This chain links TRBV11-3 with TRBJ2-3; maybe TRBD1 (5 bases). Germline loops: CDR1 SGHNT, CDR2 YENEEA. The CDR3 consists of 15 residues. Deletions cut 3 bases from V and 5 bases from J, with 15 bases between. The CDR3 DNA reads as TGTGCCAGCAGCTTTTCTGGGCAGGGCGGAGATACGCAGTATTTT. It yields the protein CASSFSGQGGDTQYF. Combining the CDR3 with reference TRBV11-3 and TRBJ2-3 gives the whole variable domain EAGVVQSPRYKIIEKKQPVAFWCNPISGHNTLYWYLQNLGQGPELLIRYENEEAVDDSQLPKDRFSAERLKGVDSTLKIQPAELGDSAVYLCASSFSGQGGDTQYFGPGTRLTVL.

This chain links TRBV9 with TRBJ2-1; TRBD1 agrees at 9 bases. Germline values: CDR1 SGDLS, CDR2 YYNGEE. Trimming at V came to 0 bases and at J to 3 bases, leaving 4 bases not matched to a gene. The CDR3 has 16 residues. DNA for the CDR3: TGTGCCAGCAGCGTAGGGACAGGGGTAGGCTACAATGAGCAGTTCTTC. Amino acids: CASSVGTGVGYNEQFF.

V usage is TRBV28 and J usage is TRBJ1-1; D is perhaps TRBD1 (6 bases). V lost 3 bases and J 8 bases, leaving 13 bases between the germline ends. CDR3 length equals 13 residues. CDR1 is MDHEN and CDR2 is SYDVKM in the germline V gene. Written as DNA, the CDR3 is TGTGCCAGCAGTTTCCCCAGGGGCCGAGAAGCTTTCTTT. Its protein product is CASSFPRGREAFF.

The chain carries TRBV29-1 and TRBJ2-3; tentatively, D is TRBD1 (6 bases). V dropped 6 bases and J dropped 0 bases, with 16 bases sitting between them. CDR3 length: 15 amino acids. From germline, CDR1 is SQVTM and CDR2 ANQGSEA. CDR3 protein: CSVRGQRSSTDTQYF. Written as DNA, the CDR3 is TGCAGCGTCCGTGGACAGCGGTCTAGCACAGATACGCAGTATTTT.

The V call is TRBV10-2, the J call TRBJ1-3; 8 bases line up with TRBD1. J was trimmed by 4 bases and V by 0 bases; bases with no gene match: 5. CDR3 length: 16 amino acids. Germline values: CDR1 WSHSY, CDR2 SAAADI. The CDR3 is CASSESGRTGGNTIYF. The CDR3 DNA follows: TGCGCCAGCAGTGAGTCGGGGCGGACAGGGGGAAACACCATATATTTT.

The sample holds one count of this clone. The chain uses TRBV4-3 and TRBJ2-7, with D tentatively TRBD2 (6 bases). CDR1 and CDR2 (germline): LGHNA, YSLEER. This CDR3 has 15 residues. V lost 0 bases to trimming and J lost 6 bases, with 15 bases between them. CDR3 DNA sequence: TGCGCCAGCAGCCAAGATCCGGGGGAAGCCGCCGAGCAGTACTTC. Translated, it gives CASSQDPGEAAEQYF.

This chain uses TRBV14 with TRBJ2-2, with D tentatively TRBD1 (5 bases). This CDR3 is 15 amino acids long. Trimming removed 4 bases from V and 5 bases from J, with 14 bases in between. The V gene's germline CDR1 is SGHDN and CDR2 FVKESK. The CDR3 DNA sequence: TGTGCCAGCAGCCCCCGGGCAGGGTCAACCGGGGAGCTGTTTTTT. This sequence encodes CASSPRAGSTGELFF.

The V and J genes are TRBV27 and TRBJ2-3; TRBD2 matches at 8 bases. Trimming took 8 bases from V and 1 from J; bases not matched to a gene: 5. Germline loops: CDR1 MNHEY, CDR2 SMNVEV (reference sequence). This CDR3 comprises 14 residues. The CDR3 spells CASSGLAGTDTQYF. In nucleotides, the CDR3 is TGTGCCAGCTCAGGACTAGCTGGCACAGATACGCAGTATTTT.

The gene calls are TRBV19 and TRBJ2-2, with a possible D match to TRBD2 (5 bases). Germline assignment: CDR1 LNHDA and CDR2 SQIVND (reference sequence). Trimming removed 6 bases from V and 4 bases from J, with 12 bases in between. This CDR3 is 14 amino acids long. CDR3 region: CASSRRSLTGELFF. In DNA, the CDR3 is TGTGCCAGTAGCCGGAGGTCCCTCACCGGGGAGCTGTTTTTT.

This sequence joins TRBV9 and TRBJ1-3; D might be TRBD1 (5 bases). Germline CDR1 and CDR2: SGDLS and YYNGEE. V was clipped by 2 bases and J by 4 bases, with 13 bases between them. The CDR3 is 15 amino acids. This CDR3 reads CASSVRGSGGNTIYF. CDR3 DNA sequence: TGTGCCAGCAGCGTCCGGGGGTCAGGGGGAAACACCATATATTTT.

The genes are TRBV3-1 (or the pseudogene TRBV3-2) and TRBJ1-2; a weak D match, TRBD1 (6 bases). V was clipped by 4 bases and J by 5 bases, with 20 bases between them. Germline V gene lookup returns CDR1 LGHDT and CDR2 YNNKEL (reference sequence). The CDR3 sequence is 16 residues long. The CDR3 region is CASSLYRDTNEYGYTF. Written as DNA, the CDR3 is TGTGCCAGCAGCCTATACCGGGACACCAATGAGTATGGCTACACCTTC.

V is TRBV7-8 and J is TRBJ2-2, with D unresolved. V gave up 2 bases and J gave up 1 base, with 8 bases separating them. CDR1 is SGHVS and CDR2 is FQNEAQ in the germline V gene. CDR3 size: 15 residues. CDR3 coding DNA: TGTGCCAGCAGCTTACTGGCAATGAACACCGGGGAGCTGTTTTTT. It is translated as CASSLLAMNTGELFF.